These 23 T cell receptor beta chains were all obtained from the same sample, sequenced in a study of blood T cell repertoires in COVID-19. TCRdb's copy holds only in-frame clones and misses some; the assay was immunoSEQ multiplex PCR. The repertoire holds 100,000 to 150,000 clones, 85% to 90% seen once, with about 3.3% in the top ten. The sample comprised peripheral blood. All receptors derive from a woman of 80 years or more with COVID-19, enrolled during active disease.

This chain joins TRBV9 and TRBJ2-2, with TRBD1 matching 9 bases. This CDR3 contains 16 residues. The ends lost 4 bases at V and 4 bases at J; junction bases unmatched: 8. Germline V CDR1 and CDR2: SGDLS, YYNGEE. CDR3 DNA: TGTGCCAGCAGCCCCCGACAGGGGGGGGGCACCGGGGAGCTGTTTTTT. Its translation is CASSPRQGGGTGELFF.

The chain recombines TRBV7-3 with TRBJ2-1, with 7 bases lining up with TRBD2. With 4 bases clipped from V and 9 bases from J, the junction kept 9 bases outside the gene matches. Germline-derived CDR1 and CDR2 are SGHTA and FQGTGA. This CDR3 is built from 14 residues. The CDR3 DNA reads as TGTGCCAGCAGCTCTGGACTAGTGGGGGGTGAGCAGTTCTTC. This encodes CASSSGLVGGEQFF.

The gene calls are TRBV18 and TRBJ2-7, with 14 bases lining up with TRBD2. Trimming took 3 bases from V and 6 from J; bases not matched to a gene: 7. The CDR3 extends over 16 amino acids. The germline V gene encodes CDR1 KGHSH and CDR2 LQKENI. CDR3 sequence: CASSPRGTSGSIEQYF. In nucleotides, the CDR3 is TGTGCCAGCTCACCGCGAGGGACTAGCGGGAGTATCGAGCAGTACTTC. Supplemented by reference TRBV18 and TRBJ2-7, the full variable domain reads NAGVMQNPRHLVRRRGQEARLRCSPMKGHSHVYWYRQLPEEGLKFMVYLQKENIIDESGMPKERFSAEFPKEGPSILRIQQVVRGDSAAYFCASSPRGTSGSIEQYFGPGTRLTVT.

The gene calls are TRBV4-1 and TRBJ1-1; 7 nucleotides line up with TRBD1. Looked up from germline, CDR1 is MGHRA and CDR2 is YSYEKL. CDR3 size: 14 residues. V shed 6 bases and J 5 bases; nucleotides not matched to a gene: 9. This CDR3 is CASRTVTGRTEAFF. The CDR3 bases are TGCGCCAGCAGGACCGTGACAGGGAGGACTGAAGCTTTCTTT.

The chain is built from TRBV5-1 and TRBJ2-1; maybe TRBD1 (6 bases). The CDR3 consists of 15 residues. Deletions cut 1 base from V and 5 bases from J, with 13 bases between. Germline CDR1 SGHRS, CDR2 YFSETQ. The CDR3 DNA follows: TGCGCCAGCAGCTTGTCCACAGGGACACACAATGAGCAGTTCTTC. Translated, it gives CASSLSTGTHNEQFF.

The J gene is TRBJ2-2, the V gene TRBV10-3, with D perhaps TRBD2 (5 bases). CDR3 size: 14 residues. Germline V gives CDR1 ENHRY, CDR2 SYGVKD. V lost 10 bases and J 0 bases, leaving 12 bases between the germline ends. The CDR3 nucleotides read TGTGCCACCCAGGACTTCGCGAACACCGGGGAGCTGTTTTTT. Translated, it gives CATQDFANTGELFF.

This chain joins TRBV27 and TRBJ1-2; 11 bases match TRBD1. With V trimmed by 3 bases and J by 5 bases, 5 bases remained unmatched. This CDR3 is 15 amino acids long. The germline gives CDR1 MNHEY, CDR2 SMNVEV (reference sequence). The CDR3 region is CASSLTGTGGYGYTF. The CDR3 DNA sequence: TGTGCCAGCAGTTTGACCGGGACAGGGGGGTATGGCTACACCTTC.

This rearrangement joins TRBV15 to TRBJ2-1, with 11 bases matching TRBD2. The CDR3 runs 18 residues. Germline V gene sequence: CDR1 LNHNV, CDR2 YYDKDF (reference sequence). Losses at the gene ends were 1 base for V and 9 bases for J; bases not matched to a gene: 14. The CDR3: CATSRGSGRAGFGSEQFF. Written as DNA, the CDR3 is TGTGCCACCAGCAGAGGTAGCGGGAGGGCCGGATTTGGTAGTGAGCAGTTCTTC.

This chain joins TRBV6-5 and TRBJ2-1; 11 bases fit TRBD2. The CDR3 has 13 amino acids. V shed 6 bases and J 6 bases; nucleotides not matched to a gene: 1. The germline V gene encodes CDR1 MNHEY and CDR2 SVGAGI. CDR3 protein: CASSTSGGNEQFF. In DNA, the CDR3 is TGTGCCAGCAGCACTAGCGGGGGCAATGAGCAGTTCTTC.

This clone was detected a few times. The chain joins TRBV5-6 to TRBJ2-2; D uncertain. Trimming took 5 bases from V and 6 from J, leaving 11 bases between them. The V gene's germline CDR1 is SGHDT and CDR2 YYEEEE. The CDR3 runs 13 residues. CDR3: CASSTVRAGELFF. The DNA for the CDR3 is TGTGCCAGCAGTACAGTTCGTGCCGGGGAGCTGTTTTTT.

The V gene is TRBV11-1, the J gene TRBJ2-5; TRBD2 might be the D (5 bases). CDR3 size: 14 residues. V was clipped by 0 bases and J by 5 bases, with 10 bases between them. The germline CDR1 and CDR2 sequences are SGHAT and FQDESV (reference sequence). CDR3 protein: CASSLARPGETQYF. CDR3 sequence (DNA): TGTGCCAGCAGCTTAGCGCGTCCGGGGGAGACCCAGTACTTC.

The V gene is TRBV2, the J gene TRBJ2-1; TRBD1 matches 8 bases. CDR1 is SNHLY, CDR2 FYNNEI, per germline. The CDR3 is 15 amino acids. Trimming at V came to 2 bases and at J to 8 bases, leaving 8 bases not matched to a gene. For the CDR3, the DNA is TGTGCCAGCAGTGAATCGCGGACAGGGCAGGATGAGCAGTTCTTC. The encoded protein is CASSESRTGQDEQFF.

The chain links TRBV6-1 to TRBJ2-7, with D perhaps TRBD2 (6 bases). V dropped 6 bases and J dropped 2 bases, with 17 bases sitting between them. The CDR3 has 15 residues. Germline CDR1 reads MNHNS; CDR2 reads SASEGT. The CDR3 region has the DNA TGTGCCAGCAGATTAGGGGACGGGAGCGCCTACGAGCAGTACTTC. Amino acid sequence: CASRLGDGSAYEQYF.

The chain links TRBV2 to TRBJ1-5, with D unclear. The CDR3 runs 14 residues. Germline CDR1 reads SNHLY; CDR2 reads FYNNEI. V lost 8 bases and J 2 bases, leaving 13 bases between the germline ends. The DNA for the CDR3 is TGTGCCAGCCATCTTGAGGGTGGCAATCAGCCCCAGCATTTT. It yields the protein CASHLEGGNQPQHF.

V gene TRBV6-5 combines with J gene TRBJ2-7, with TRBD1 as a possible D gene (5 bases). The V and J ends lost 7 bases and 3 bases respectively, with 19 bases between them. The germline V gene encodes CDR1 MNHEY and CDR2 SVGAGI. This CDR3 comprises 15 residues. For the CDR3, the DNA is TGTGCCAGCAACCACGGCCGGAAAGGGGTCTACGAGCAGTACTTC. Translation gives CASNHGRKGVYEQYF.

The gene calls are TRBV28 and TRBJ2-2, with TRBD2 matching 7 bases. Losses at the gene ends were 7 bases for V and 1 base for J; bases not matched to a gene: 9. The CDR3 loop spans 16 amino acids. Germline-derived CDR1 and CDR2 are MDHEN and SYDVKM. DNA of the CDR3: TGTGCCAGCAAAGTGCGGGGGTCCCAGAACACCGGGGAGCTGTTTTTT. Translation gives CASKVRGSQNTGELFF.

V gene TRBV28 combines with J gene TRBJ1-2, with 10 bases that match TRBD1. The CDR3 totals 14 residues. Germline V gene lookup returns CDR1 MDHEN and CDR2 SYDVKM. The junction had 4 bases not matched to a gene; V was cut back by 5 bases and J by 4 bases. DNA of the CDR3: TGTGCCAGCAGTCACGGGACAGGGGTCTATGGCTACACCTTC. Its protein product is CASSHGTGVYGYTF.

This clone was found once. The chain links TRBV11-2 to TRBJ2-3; 7 bases align to TRBD1. V was pared by 6 bases and J by 1 base, with 10 bases of the junction left unmatched. Looked up from germline, CDR1 is SGHAT and CDR2 is FQNNGV. There are 16 residues in the CDR3. CDR3 protein: CASRKPFTGGTDTQYF. The CDR3 DNA reads TGTGCCAGCAGGAAACCATTCACAGGGGGCACAGATACGCAGTATTTT.

This clone was recorded only once. This chain connects TRBV4-3 to TRBJ1-3; no clear D. The CDR3 extends over 13 amino acids. The ends were cut back, 0 bases at V and 2 bases at J, with 2 bases in the middle. CDR1 LGHNA and CDR2 YSLEER come from the germline V gene. DNA of the CDR3: TGCGCCAGCAGCCAAGATACTGGAAACACCATATATTTT. It codes for CASSQDTGNTIYF.

The rearrangement uses TRBV7-9 and TRBJ2-5, with 11 bases identical to TRBD2. This CDR3 is built from 16 residues. Germline loops: CDR1 SEHNR, CDR2 FQNEAQ (reference sequence). The junction had 4 bases not matched to a gene; V was cut back by 3 bases and J by 1 base. CDR3 residues: CASSLSLAGGQETQYF. The CDR3 bases are TGTGCCAGCAGCTTGTCGCTAGCGGGAGGCCAAGAGACCCAGTACTTC.

This chain joins TRBV3-1 (or the pseudogene TRBV3-2) and TRBJ2-1, with D possibly being TRBD1 (6 bases). The CDR3 consists of 11 residues. Trimming shortened V by 8 bases and J by 10 bases, and 12 bases separated the two germline ends. Germline-derived CDR1 and CDR2 are LGHDT and YNNKEL (reference sequence). CDR3 region: CASGGGSEQFF. The CDR3 DNA follows: TGTGCCAGCGGGGGCGGGTCGGAGCAGTTCTTC.

This clone was seen a few times. The genes are TRBV27 and TRBJ1-4; 7 bases are shared with TRBD1. This CDR3 spans 15 amino acids. The germline V gene has CDR1 MNHEY and CDR2 SMNVEV (reference sequence). Trimming cost V 3 bases and J 8 bases; bases outside gene matches: 9. The CDR3 DNA is TGTGCCAGCAGTTTGACAGGGTTGCCGTGGGAAAAACTGTTTTTT. Translating gives CASSLTGLPWEKLFF.

V is TRBV27 and J is TRBJ1-4; maybe TRBD1 (5 bases). Between the trimmed V and J ends, which lost 4 bases and 8 bases, there was a span of 14 bases. This CDR3 is 14 amino acids long. Germline-derived CDR1 and CDR2 are MNHEY and SMNVEV (reference sequence). CDR3 nucleotides: TGTGCCAGCAGTTCGCGGGGGATTTGGGAAAAACTGTTTTTT. As protein: CASSSRGIWEKLFF.